This T cell receptor beta chain was documented in a study of blood T cell repertoires in COVID-19. For the study at large: Collection of acute and convalescent COVID-19 samples took place in the United States, Italy and Spain.

Using immunoSEQ multiplex PCR, the repertoire was profiled, and TCRdb retains in-frame clones only, with some absent. The sample comprises over 150,000 clones, around 85% of which are singletons, and around 6.2% rests with the top ten. Participant age was roughly 18 to 100 years, and participants resided in around 24 US areas. In assigning cohorts, the study relied on participant-reported clinical history. The material sequenced was PBMCs or T cells enriched from blood (not recorded which). This sequence originates from a man in his forties who had recovered from COVID-19.

CDR3 bases: TGTGCCAGCAGCCAAGGGGACAGTCAATTCTCCGAGCAGTACTTC. Translated, it gives CASSQGDSQFSEQYF. The V gene is TRBV3-1 (or the pseudogene TRBV3-2), the J gene TRBJ2-7; 7 nucleotides agree with TRBD1. Germline-derived CDR1 and CDR2 are LGHDT and YNNKEL (reference sequence). The CDR3 runs to 15 residues. With 1 base clipped from V and 6 bases from J, the junction kept 9 bases outside the gene matches.